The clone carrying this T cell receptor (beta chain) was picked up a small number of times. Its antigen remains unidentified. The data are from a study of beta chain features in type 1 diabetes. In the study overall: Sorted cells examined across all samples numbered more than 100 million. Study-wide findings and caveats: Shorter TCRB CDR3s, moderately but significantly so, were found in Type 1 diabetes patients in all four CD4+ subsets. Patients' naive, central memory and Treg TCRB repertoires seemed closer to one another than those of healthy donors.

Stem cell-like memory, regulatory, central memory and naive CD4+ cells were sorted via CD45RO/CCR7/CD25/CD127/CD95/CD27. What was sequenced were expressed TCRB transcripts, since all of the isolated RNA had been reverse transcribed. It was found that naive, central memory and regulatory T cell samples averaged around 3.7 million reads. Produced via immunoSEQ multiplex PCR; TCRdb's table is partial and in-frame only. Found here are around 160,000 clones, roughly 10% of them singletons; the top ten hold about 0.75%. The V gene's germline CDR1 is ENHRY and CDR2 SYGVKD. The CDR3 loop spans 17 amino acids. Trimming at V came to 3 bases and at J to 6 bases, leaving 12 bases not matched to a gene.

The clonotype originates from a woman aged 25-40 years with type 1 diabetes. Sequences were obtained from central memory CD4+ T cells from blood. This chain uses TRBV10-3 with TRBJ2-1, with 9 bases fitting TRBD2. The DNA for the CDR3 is TGTGCCATCAGTGATTCCCTGAGGACTAGCGACTCCAATGAGCAGTTCTTC. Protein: CAISDSLRTSDSNEQFF.